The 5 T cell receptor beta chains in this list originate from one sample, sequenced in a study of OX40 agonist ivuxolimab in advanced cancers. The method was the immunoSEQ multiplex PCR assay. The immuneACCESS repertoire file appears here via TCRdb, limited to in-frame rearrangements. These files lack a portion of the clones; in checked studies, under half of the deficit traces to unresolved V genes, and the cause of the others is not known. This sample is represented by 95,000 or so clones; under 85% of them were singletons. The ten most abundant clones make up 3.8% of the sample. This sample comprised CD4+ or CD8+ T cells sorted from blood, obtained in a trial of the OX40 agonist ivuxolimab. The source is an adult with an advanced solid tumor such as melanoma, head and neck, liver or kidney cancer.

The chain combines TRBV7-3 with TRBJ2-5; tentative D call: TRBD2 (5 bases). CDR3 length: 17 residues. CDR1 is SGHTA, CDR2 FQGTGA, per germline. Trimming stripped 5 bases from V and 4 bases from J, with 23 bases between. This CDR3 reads CASSIYPRGSKGETQYF. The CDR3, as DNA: TGTGCCAGCAGCATCTATCCTAGAGGGTCCAAGGGAGAGACCCAGTACTTC.

In nucleotides, the CDR3 is TGCGCCAGCAGCCCTTTGGACTACTCCTACGAGCAGTACTTC. Its translation: CASSPLDYSYEQYF. The gene calls are TRBV5-1 and TRBJ2-7, with D tentatively TRBD2 (6 bases). V lost 4 bases and J 0 bases, leaving 11 bases between the germline ends. This CDR3 is 14 amino acids long. Germline loops: CDR1 SGHRS, CDR2 YFSETQ.

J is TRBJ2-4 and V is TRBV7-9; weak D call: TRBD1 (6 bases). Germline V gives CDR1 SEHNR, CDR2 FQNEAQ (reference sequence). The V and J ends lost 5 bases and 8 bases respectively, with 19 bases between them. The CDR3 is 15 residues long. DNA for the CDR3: TGTGCCAGCAGCCCTGCATCAGGGGACGGCGACATTCAGTACTTC. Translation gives CASSPASGDGDIQYF.

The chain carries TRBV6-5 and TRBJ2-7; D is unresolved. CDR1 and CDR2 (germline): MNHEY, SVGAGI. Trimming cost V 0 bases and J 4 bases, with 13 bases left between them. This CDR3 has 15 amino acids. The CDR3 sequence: CASSYSPGDLYEQYF. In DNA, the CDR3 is TGTGCCAGCAGTTACTCGCCTGGGGATCTTTACGAGCAGTACTTC.

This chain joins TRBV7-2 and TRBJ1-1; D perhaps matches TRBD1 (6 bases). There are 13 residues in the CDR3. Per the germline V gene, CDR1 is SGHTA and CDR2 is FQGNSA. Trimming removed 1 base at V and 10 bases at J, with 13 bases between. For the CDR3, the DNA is TGTGCCAGCAGCTTAGAGGGGCGGGGGCGAGCTTTCTTT. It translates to CASSLEGRGRAFF.